This T cell receptor beta chain derives from a study of T cell clonotyping in hematopoietic cell transplantation. The study's findings and limits: Broader posttransplant TCR repertoire diversity was predicted by graft donor and pretransplant recipient Inverse Simpson Index values. At the given depth, recipient repertoires were over 95% de novo clonotypes. Pathologically expanded recipient clonotypes increased progressively from day 30 to day 180 as diversity fell.

Notes on this clone: The antigen is not known.

Using immunoSEQ multiplex PCR, the repertoire was profiled, and TCRdb retains in-frame clones only, with some absent. The sample lists some 9,600 clones; less than 60% were seen once. Losses at the gene ends were 3 bases for V and 9 bases for J; bases not matched to a gene: 9. This CDR3 is 15 amino acids long. Germline CDR1 and CDR2: SGHDT and YYEEEE. Recipients were bled about 28 days pretransplant and at posttransplant days 30, 100, 180. This receptor was identified in a female patient aged 50-60 years who had an allogeneic stem cell transplant from an unrelated donor, so the T cells may come from the graft donor. Some clones in this sample may be carry-over from other donors' samples. The sequencing here drew on peripheral blood mononuclear cells, taken 100 days after allogeneic stem cell transplant. The chain has TRBV5-6 and TRBJ2-2; 9 positions agree with TRBD1. CDR3 sequence: CASSSLQGASWELFF. CDR3 nucleotide sequence: TGTGCCAGCAGCTCACTACAGGGGGCTTCCTGGGAGCTGTTTTTT.